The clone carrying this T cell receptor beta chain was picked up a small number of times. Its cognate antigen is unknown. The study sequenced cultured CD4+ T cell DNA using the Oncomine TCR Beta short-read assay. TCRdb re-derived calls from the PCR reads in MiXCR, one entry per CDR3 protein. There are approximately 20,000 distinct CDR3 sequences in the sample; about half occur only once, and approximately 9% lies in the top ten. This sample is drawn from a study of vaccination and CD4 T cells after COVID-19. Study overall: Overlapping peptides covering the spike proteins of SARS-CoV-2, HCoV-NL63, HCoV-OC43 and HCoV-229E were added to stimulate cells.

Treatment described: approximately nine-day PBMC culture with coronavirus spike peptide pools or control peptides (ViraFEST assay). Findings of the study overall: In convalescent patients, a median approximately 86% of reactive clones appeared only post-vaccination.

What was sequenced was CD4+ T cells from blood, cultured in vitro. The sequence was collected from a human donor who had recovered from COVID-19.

CDR3: CASYFGPVLGRAFF. CDR3 DNA: TGTGCCAGCTACTTCGGACCGGTGTTGGGTCGAGCTTTCTTT. The chain uses TRBV6-1 and TRBJ1-1; unclear D gene. This CDR3 has 14 residues. From germline, CDR1 is MNHNS and CDR2 SASEGT. Deletions cut 8 bases from V and 10 bases from J, with 23 bases between.